The 9 T cell receptor beta chains below all came from one sample that was sequenced in a study of T-cell reconstitution after alpha-beta-depleted transplantation in children (dated by TCRdb to 2016 to 2017). Libraries came from PCR. TCRdb shows the sequencer as Illumina HiSeq 2500. Molecular barcoding was employed in the preparation of TCR libraries, with unique molecular identifiers being used to normalize TCRbeta repertoire quantification. The public reads were run again by TCRdb, first through fastp at Q25 and then through MiXCR, and only productive beta chains were kept. For every CDR3 protein sequence, its rows merge into one entry that carries the most common genes and DNA. In all, the sample holds 300,000 to 400,000 distinct CDR3 sequences, and around 15% of those were seen once. The leading ten clones occupy roughly 41% of the sample. In the paper's terms, the treatment or condition label means: allogeneic hematopoietic cell transplantation with graft depleted of TCRalphabeta T cells and CD19 B cells.

The starting material was PBMCs, mostly from graft donor cells, obtained 360 days after TCRalphabeta/CD19-depleted stem cell transplant. These receptors all come from a male patient aged 2 to 9 who had a stem cell transplant for acute lymphoblastic leukemia, so the T cells may come from the graft donor.

The V and J genes are TRBV20-1 and TRBJ2-7; 13 bases match TRBD2. This CDR3 contains 12 residues. Germline V gene data show CDR1 as DFQATT and CDR2 as SNEGSKA (reference sequence). The CDR3 reads CSPQGLAGEQYF. Here the CDR3 DNA reads TGCAGCCCGCAGGGACTAGCGGGAGAGCAGTACTTC.

The genes are TRBV6-6 and TRBJ2-7; 8 bases line up with TRBD2. This CDR3 has 13 residues. The germline gives CDR1 MNHNY, CDR2 SVGAGI (reference sequence). V dropped 6 bases and J dropped 3; count of bases not matched to a gene: 4. CDR3 region: CASSGSGVYEQYF. The CDR3 DNA reads as TGTGCCAGCAGCGGTAGCGGGGTCTACGAGCAGTACTTC.

This clonotype was detected many times. The V call is TRBV4-1, the J call TRBJ2-1; D may be TRBD2 (6 bases). Germline CDR1 MGHRA, CDR2 YSYEKL. The CDR3 length is 13 residues. With 5 bases removed from V and 1 base from J, the gap between germline ends came to 6 bases. The CDR3 DNA is TGCGCCAGCAGCGGACTATCCTACAATGAGCAGTTCTTC. It encodes CASSGLSYNEQFF.

The chain's CDR3 is CASSQIWVADTQYF. DNA of the CDR3: TGCGCCAGCAGCCAAATTTGGGTGGCAGATACGCAGTATTTT. V gene TRBV4-1 combines with J gene TRBJ2-3; no firm D call. The germline V gene encodes CDR1 MGHRA and CDR2 YSYEKL. Trimming left V 2 bases short and J 4 bases short, with 10 bases between. This CDR3 is built from 14 residues.

In this sample, this clonotype turned up many times. The chain has TRBV20-1 and TRBJ2-1, with D possibly TRBD2 on 5 matching bases. CDR3 size: 16 residues. Trimming shortened V by 1 base and J by 0 bases, and 13 bases separated the two germline ends. The germline V gene encodes CDR1 DFQATT and CDR2 SNEGSKA (reference sequence). CDR3 coding DNA: TGCAGTGCTAGAGTTGTAGCGTGGAGCTCCTACAATGAGCAGTTCTTC. Protein: CSARVVAWSSYNEQFF.

V is TRBV27 and J is TRBJ2-7; tentatively, D is TRBD2 (5 bases). Per the germline V gene, CDR1 is MNHEY and CDR2 is SMNVEV (reference sequence). This CDR3 has 15 amino acids. V lost 2 bases to trimming and J lost 0 bases, with 11 bases between them. The DNA of the CDR3 is TGTGCCAGCAGTTTACGGGGTGACCCCTCCTACGAGCAGTACTTC. This sequence encodes CASSLRGDPSYEQYF.

The sample holds a few counts of this clonotype. The chain links TRBV28 to TRBJ2-1; D not resolved. V lost 4 bases and J lost 1, with 14 bases in between. Looked up from germline, CDR1 is MDHEN and CDR2 is SYDVKM. CDR3 length equals 16 residues. The CDR3 DNA follows: TGTGCCAGCAGTTCCTCCTTAAGAGAATCCTACAATGAGCAGTTCTTC. Protein: CASSSSLRESYNEQFF.

This clonotype has ten or more counts. The CDR3 is CASSQVTPAGGSRDEQFF. For the CDR3, the DNA is TGTGCCAGCAGCCAAGTAACCCCGGCTGGCGGGAGCAGGGATGAGCAGTTCTTC. The chain carries TRBV14 and TRBJ2-1, with 7 bases identical to TRBD2. V was clipped by 1 base and J by 8 bases; unmatched bases: 17. The CDR3 covers 18 residues. Germline lookup yields CDR1 SGHDN and CDR2 FVKESK.

Only a few counts were recorded for this clonotype. The chain uses TRBV3-1 and TRBJ2-7; TRBD2 matches 16 bases. Germline-derived CDR1 and CDR2 are LGHDT and YNNKEL (reference sequence). The V gene end was trimmed by 0 bases and the J gene end by 2 bases; junction bases not matched to a gene: 4. The CDR3 covers 18 residues. CDR3 sequence reads: CASSQDFGTSGRAYEQYF. Here the CDR3 DNA reads TGTGCCAGCAGCCAAGATTTTGGGACTAGCGGGAGGGCCTACGAGCAGTACTTC.